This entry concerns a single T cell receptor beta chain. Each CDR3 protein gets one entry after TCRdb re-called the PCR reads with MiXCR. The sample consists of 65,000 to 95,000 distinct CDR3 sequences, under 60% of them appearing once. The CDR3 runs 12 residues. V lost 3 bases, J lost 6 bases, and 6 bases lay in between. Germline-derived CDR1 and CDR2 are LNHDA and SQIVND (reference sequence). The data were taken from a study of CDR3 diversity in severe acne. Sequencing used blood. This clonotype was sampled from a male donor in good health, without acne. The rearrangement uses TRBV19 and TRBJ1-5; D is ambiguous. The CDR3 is CASSIRPQPQHF. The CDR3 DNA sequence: TGTGCCAGTAGTATTAGACCTCAGCCCCAGCATTTT.